This T cell receptor beta chain was profiled in a study of cytomegalovirus exposure and HLA in healthy donors. Overall study context: The Caucasian-associated ancestry cluster held around 81% of 398 genotyped donors.

In the PCR, 60 Vbeta and 13 Jbeta primers were used. The repertoire was sequenced with immunoSEQ multiplex PCR; TCRdb's copy has only in-frame clones and lacks some. The table has 160,000 or so clones, roughly 82% seen once. Note on this clone: Its antigen is unidentified.

J was trimmed by 5 bases and V by 5 bases; bases with no gene match: 10. This CDR3 contains 16 residues. Germline CDR1 MNHEY, CDR2 SMNVEV (reference sequence). Unrecorded immune exposure was likely among donors, who were nominally healthy when sampled. Study-wide points: CMV serostatus was the sole immune exposure information available. It was around 160 TCR beta chains that were listed as cytomegalovirus-associated.

The clonotype was recovered from a middle-aged man in good health and CMV-seropositive. The chain employs TRBV27 and TRBJ2-1, with TRBD1 matching 9 bases. Material: PBMCs. This chain's CDR3 is CASSMRPGQGHNEQFF. CDR3 sequence (DNA): TGTGCCAGCAGTATGCGACCGGGACAGGGACACAATGAGCAGTTCTTC.